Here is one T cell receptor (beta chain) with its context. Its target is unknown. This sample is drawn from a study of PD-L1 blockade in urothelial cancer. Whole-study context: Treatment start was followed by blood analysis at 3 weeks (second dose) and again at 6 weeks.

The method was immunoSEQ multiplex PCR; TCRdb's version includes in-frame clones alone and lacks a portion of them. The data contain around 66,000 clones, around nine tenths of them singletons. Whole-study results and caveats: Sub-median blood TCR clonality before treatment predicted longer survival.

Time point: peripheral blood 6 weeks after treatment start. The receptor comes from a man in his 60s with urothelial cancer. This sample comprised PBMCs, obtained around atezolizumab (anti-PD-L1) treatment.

CDR3 nucleotide sequence: TGTGCCAGCAGTGAAAGACTAGCGGGGGCCCAAGGAGAGCAGTACTTC. It codes for CASSERLAGAQGEQYF. V gene TRBV2 combines with J gene TRBJ2-7; 12 bases line up with TRBD2. Trimming at V came to 2 bases and at J to 7 bases, leaving 9 bases not matched to a gene. The CDR3 loop spans 16 amino acids. Per germline, CDR1 SNHLY and CDR2 FYNNEI.